The 20 T cell receptor beta chains given below trace back to one sample, sequenced in a study of response to subunit inactivated influenza vaccine. TCRdb processed the RT-PCR reads anew with MiXCR; each CDR3 protein has one entry. In the table there are over 800,000 distinct CDR3 sequences, around 20% of which are singletons. The sample in question was PBMCs from blood, obtained around 5 days after vaccination. The receptors derive from a man in his fifties or sixties who received an inactivated influenza vaccine.

This rearrangement joins TRBV5-1 to TRBJ1-2; 9 positions match TRBD1. The CDR3 contains 18 residues. Germline CDR1 reads SGHRS; CDR2 reads YFSETQ. The ends lost 1 base at V and 8 bases at J; junction bases unmatched: 18. CDR3 coding DNA: TGCGCCAGCAGCTTGACAGGGGGCGCGACACCAATACGCCAAGGCTACACCTTC. It is translated as CASSLTGGATPIRQGYTF.

There are a few counts of this clonotype. This chain links TRBV12-3 or TRBV12-4 with TRBJ1-2; D perhaps matches TRBD1 (5 bases). This CDR3 contains 13 residues. The germline V and J ends were trimmed by 5 bases and 0 bases, with 7 bases remaining between them. The CDR3 spells CASSTTANYGYTF. CDR3 bases: TGTGCCAGCAGTACGACAGCTAACTATGGCTACACCTTC.

As DNA, the CDR3 is TGTGCCAGCAGCTCGGGACCTTATCCTCTCGAGGGGACCCAGTACTTC. Residues: CASSSGPYPLEGTQYF. The rearrangement links TRBV7-2 to TRBJ2-5; D is perhaps TRBD1 or TRBD2 (5 bases each). The V and J ends lost 4 bases and 7 bases respectively, with 22 bases between them. From germline, CDR1 is SGHTA and CDR2 FQGNSA. CDR3 length: 16 residues.

This clonotype was seen more than once but under ten times. The V and J genes are TRBV9 and TRBJ1-4; D not resolved. Trimming pared 0 bases from V and 2 bases from J, leaving 8 bases between. Per the germline V gene, CDR1 is SGDLS and CDR2 is YYNGEE. There are 15 residues in the CDR3. Here the CDR3 DNA reads TGTGCCAGCAGCGTAGGGCAGGATACTAATGAAAAACTGTTTTTT. As protein: CASSVGQDTNEKLFF.

The chain is built from TRBV9 and TRBJ2-7, with unresolved D. Trimming left V 0 bases short and J 0 bases short, with 7 bases between. This CDR3 has 14 residues. Germline CDR1 and CDR2: SGDLS and YYNGEE. CDR3 protein: CASSVDPGSYEQYF. The DNA of the CDR3 is TGTGCCAGCAGCGTAGACCCAGGCTCCTACGAGCAGTACTTC.

The rearrangement joins TRBV20-1 to TRBJ1-4, with D possibly being TRBD1 (5 bases). In germline, CDR1 is DFQATT, CDR2 SNEGSKA (reference sequence). V dropped 4 bases and J dropped 7 bases, with 16 bases sitting between them. This CDR3 is 14 amino acids long. In nucleotides, the CDR3 is TGCAGTGCTACCGACAGTGGGAGCCGTGAAAAACTGTTTTTT. Amino acid sequence: CSATDSGSREKLFF.

This clonotype occurred a few times. V and J are TRBV4-3 and TRBJ1-2; possible D gene TRBD1, 6 bases. Trimming took 4 bases from V and 0 from J, leaving 12 bases between them. Germline lookup yields CDR1 LGHNA and CDR2 YSLEER. This CDR3 has 15 residues. The CDR3 reads CASSPTRGANYGYTF. The CDR3 DNA reads as TGCGCCAGCAGCCCAACCAGGGGAGCTAACTATGGCTACACCTTC.

A few counts support this clonotype. The chain couples TRBV4-3 to TRBJ2-4; TRBD2 agrees at 10 bases. Trimming at V came to 1 base and at J to 8 bases, leaving 5 bases not matched to a gene. This CDR3 comprises 15 residues. Germline CDR1 LGHNA, CDR2 YSLEER. CDR3: CASSQVSGRGDIQYF. CDR3 bases: TGCGCCAGCAGCCAAGTGAGCGGGAGGGGGGACATTCAGTACTTC.

In its sample, this clonotype was seen a few times. The V gene is TRBV3-1, the J gene TRBJ1-2; D ambiguous. V lost 1 base and J lost 2, with 17 bases in between. Germline CDR1 is LGHDT and CDR2 is YNNKEL (reference sequence). This CDR3 contains 17 residues. CDR3: CASSQGFTGRENYGYTF. The CDR3 DNA reads as TGTGCCAGCAGCCAAGGGTTTACGGGGAGAGAGAACTATGGCTACACCTTC.

The genes are TRBV7-2 and TRBJ1-1; D is ambiguous. CDR3 length: 15 amino acids. Germline V CDR1 and CDR2: SGHTA, FQGNSA. The V end was cut by 6 bases, the J end by 0 bases, with 14 bases between. In DNA form, the CDR3 reads TGTGCCAGCAGACTCGCTGCGAGACTGAACACTGAAGCTTTCTTT. Translated: CASRLAARLNTEAFF.

This clonotype has only a few counts. The V gene is TRBV5-1, the J gene TRBJ2-1, with 8 positions matching TRBD2. The V gene's germline CDR1 is SGHRS and CDR2 YFSETQ. Trimming cost V 0 bases and J 7 bases; bases outside gene matches: 9. This CDR3 comprises 16 residues. CDR3: CASSLDILAGRNEQFF. CDR3 in DNA: TGCGCCAGCAGCTTGGATATCCTAGCGGGTAGAAATGAGCAGTTCTTC.

This clonotype was detected a few times. One junction end disagrees with the germline gene, perhaps due to a read error. The chain has TRBV29-1 and TRBJ2-7, with 12 bases aligning to TRBD2. CDR1 SQVTM and CDR2 ANQGSEA come from the germline V gene. The CDR3 has 16 amino acids. The CDR3 here is CSGENPSGRGTYEQYF. DNA for the CDR3: TGCAGCGGTGAAAACCCTAGCGGGAGGGGTACCTACGAGCAGTACTTC.

In its sample, this clonotype was seen a few times. The chain is built from TRBV29-1 and TRBJ2-1; no clear D gene. Germline CDR1 and CDR2: SQVTM and ANQGSEA. The CDR3 extends over 11 amino acids. The ends were cut back, 2 bases at V and 2 bases at J, with 1 base in the middle. In DNA form, the CDR3 reads TGCAGCGTTGAAACCTACAATGAGCAGTTCTTC. Translated, it gives CSVETYNEQFF.

This clonotype has only a few counts. The chain recombines TRBV20-1 with TRBJ2-7; 7 bases match TRBD1. There are 15 residues in the CDR3. V was pared by 3 bases and J by 0 bases, with 8 bases of the junction left unmatched. Germline-derived CDR1 and CDR2 are DFQATT and SNEGSKA (reference sequence). This CDR3 is CSARGFGTVSYEQYF. In DNA form, the CDR3 reads TGCAGTGCTAGGGGGTTTGGGACAGTCTCCTACGAGCAGTACTTC.

This clonotype was detected ten times or more. V and J are TRBV18 and TRBJ2-5; 9 bases are a match to TRBD2. The CDR3 runs to 14 residues. Germline V gene lookup returns CDR1 KGHSH and CDR2 LQKENI. V lost 2 bases and J lost 2; bases outside the gene matches: 0. CDR3 DNA: TGTGCCAGCTCACCAGGACTAGCGCAAGAGACCCAGTACTTC. It translates to CASSPGLAQETQYF.

This sequence joins TRBV9 and TRBJ2-4, with D perhaps matching TRBD1 (6 bases). Trimming shortened V by 0 bases and J by 8 bases, and 9 bases separated the two germline ends. This CDR3 has 13 residues. The V gene's germline CDR1 is SGDLS and CDR2 YYNGEE. CDR3 protein: CASSVAGGDIQYF. In DNA form, the CDR3 reads TGTGCCAGCAGCGTAGCTGGGGGCGACATTCAGTACTTC.

This clonotype showed up just a few times. CDR3 bases: TGCGCCAGCAGCTTGGTGACAGGGAAACGCACAGATACGCAGTATTTT. It specifies CASSLVTGKRTDTQYF. V is TRBV5-1 and J is TRBJ2-3; 7 bases are a match to TRBD1. Germline assignment: CDR1 SGHRS and CDR2 YFSETQ. Trimming took 0 bases from V and 1 from J; bases not matched to a gene: 5. The CDR3 loop spans 16 amino acids.

This clonotype was counted a few times. The V gene is TRBV7-2, the J gene TRBJ2-2; TRBD1 matches 11 bases. This CDR3 contains 16 residues. CDR1 is SGHTA and CDR2 is FQGNSA in the germline V gene. After removal of 3 bases from V and 6 bases from J, the junction contained 6 bases not matched to a gene. The CDR3 loop reads CASSFSDRGRAGELFF. The CDR3 nucleotides are TGTGCCAGCAGCTTCTCGGACAGGGGGCGCGCCGGGGAGCTGTTTTTT.

The chain couples TRBV24-1 to TRBJ1-2; D is uncertain. The CDR3 has 14 amino acids. With 5 bases removed from V and 2 bases from J, the gap between germline ends came to 11 bases. Germline CDR1 reads KGHDR; CDR2 reads SFDVKD. The CDR3 DNA follows: TGTGCCACCAGTGCCTCGGACGGAAACTATGGCTACACCTTC. It is translated as CATSASDGNYGYTF.

V gene TRBV7-2 combines with J gene TRBJ2-3; no clear D. V lost 8 bases and J lost 12, with 18 bases in between. CDR3 length equals 12 residues. CDR1 is SGHTA, CDR2 FQGNSA, per germline. CDR3 coding DNA: TGTGCCAGCTTAGAAATCTATACGGATCAGTATTTT. Residues: CASLEIYTDQYF.